In its sample, the clone carrying this TCR beta chain was seen many times. Its antigen is not known. This entry belongs to a study of early T cells in non-severe SARS-CoV-2 infection. Study-level background: The study sequenced bulk RNA from unsorted whole blood, with chains unpaired. Study results and limitations: Matching with VDJdb favored anti-spike CD8 responses (missing private and CD4 specificities).

In the library, individual cDNA molecules carried attached unique molecular identifiers. MiXCR, run by TCRdb on the 5' RACE reads, gives a single entry per CDR3 protein. The table has about 25,000 distinct CDR3 sequences, around 4% seen once; the top ten hold 15% to 19%. This clonotype originated in an adult who was a healthcare worker with PCR-confirmed SARS-CoV-2 infection or an uninfected control (not recorded which). The specimen sequenced was whole blood.

In DNA, the CDR3 is TGTGCCAGCACTCCCCCGGGAAGGGGCTACACCTTC. Protein sequence: CASTPPGRGYTF. J is TRBJ1-2 and V is TRBV6-1; no clear D gene. The CDR3 runs 12 residues. Germline V lookup: CDR1 MNHNS, CDR2 SASEGT. Deletions cut 7 bases from V and 8 bases from J, with 14 bases between.